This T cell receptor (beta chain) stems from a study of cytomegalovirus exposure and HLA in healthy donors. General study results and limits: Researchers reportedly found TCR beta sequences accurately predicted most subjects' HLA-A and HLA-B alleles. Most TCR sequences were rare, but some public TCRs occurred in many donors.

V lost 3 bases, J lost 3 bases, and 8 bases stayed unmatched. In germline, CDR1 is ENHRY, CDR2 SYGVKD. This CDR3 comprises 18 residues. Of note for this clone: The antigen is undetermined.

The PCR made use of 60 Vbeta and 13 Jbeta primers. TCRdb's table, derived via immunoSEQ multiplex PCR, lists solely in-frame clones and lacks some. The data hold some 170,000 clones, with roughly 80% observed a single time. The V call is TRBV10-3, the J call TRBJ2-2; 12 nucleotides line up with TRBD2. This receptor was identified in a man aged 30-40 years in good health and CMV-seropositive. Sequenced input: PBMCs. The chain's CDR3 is CAISDRLAGGPYTGELFF. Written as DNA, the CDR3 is TGTGCCATCAGTGATCGGCTAGCGGGGGGGCCTTACACCGGGGAGCTGTTTTTT.